This section outlines one T cell receptor (beta chain) sequence together with its context. Its antigen remains unidentified. The sample is drawn from a study of T cells in Graves' hyperthyroidism and ophthalmopathy. The study, taken as a whole, reports: Ophthalmopathy was identified by the model a median about 6 months ahead of onset. Most expanded thyroid clonotypes above 0.001 recurred in blood.

RNA transcripts yielded amplified TCR beta CDR3 regions. When the TCR CDR3 underwent first-round RT-PCR, the HTBI primer set was used. TCRdb redid the calling of the multiplex PCR reads with MiXCR, one entry per CDR3 protein. The sample has about 280,000 distinct CDR3 sequences, less than 30% seen once. Sequenced material: blood. The sequence came from a man aged 35-49 years with Graves' hyperthyroidism that later progressed to Graves' ophthalmopathy.

CDR3 in DNA: TGTGCCAGCAGTCGACAGGCAGGAGAGCAGTACTTC. Residues: CASSRQAGEQYF. The rearrangement joins TRBV27 to TRBJ2-7, with a possible D match to TRBD1 (6 bases). There are 12 residues in the CDR3. Germline V gene data show CDR1 as MNHEY and CDR2 as SMNVEV (reference sequence). Trimming removed 5 bases at V and 7 bases at J, with 12 bases between.